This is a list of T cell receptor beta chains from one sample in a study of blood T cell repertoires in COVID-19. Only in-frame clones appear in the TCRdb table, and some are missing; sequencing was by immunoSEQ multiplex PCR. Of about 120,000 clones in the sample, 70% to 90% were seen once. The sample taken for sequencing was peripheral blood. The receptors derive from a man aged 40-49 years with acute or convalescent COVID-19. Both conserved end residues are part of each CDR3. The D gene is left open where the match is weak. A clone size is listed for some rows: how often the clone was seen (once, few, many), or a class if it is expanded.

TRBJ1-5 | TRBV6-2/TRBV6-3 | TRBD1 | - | TGTGCCAGCAGCCAACCGGGACAGGGATGGGGCAATCAGCCCCAGCATTTT | CASSQPGQGWGNQPQHF
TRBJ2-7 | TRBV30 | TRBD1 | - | TGTGCCTGGACCAGAACGGGACAGGGGGCCTACGAGCAGTACTTC | CAWTRTGQGAYEQYF
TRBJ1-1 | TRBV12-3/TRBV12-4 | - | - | TGTGCCAGCAGTTTATCGGGGAGGTCGGCTTTCTTT | CASSLSGRSAFF
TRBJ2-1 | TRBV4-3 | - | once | TGCGCCAGCAGCCAAGATTGGACAGACCTCTACAATGAGCAGTTCTTC | CASSQDWTDLYNEQFF
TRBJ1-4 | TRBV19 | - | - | TGTGCCAGTAGTATGGGACAACGGGGTGAAAAACTGTTTTTT | CASSMGQRGEKLFF
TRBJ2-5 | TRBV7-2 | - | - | TGTGCCAGCAGCTTAAGGTCCCCCCTCGGGGAGACCCAGTACTTC | CASSLRSPLGETQYF
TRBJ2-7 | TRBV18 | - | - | TGTGCCAGCTCACCGCCGGGGGAGGCGTACGAGCAGTACTTC | CASSPPGEAYEQYF
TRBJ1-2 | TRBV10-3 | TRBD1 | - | TGTGCCATCAGTAAGGACAGGGAGGATAAGGGCTACACCTTC | CAISKDREDKGYTF
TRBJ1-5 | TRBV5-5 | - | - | TGTGCCAGCAGCTTGGGAGGGAATTTCAATCAGCCCCAGCATTTT | CASSLGGNFNQPQHF
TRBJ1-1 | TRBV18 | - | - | TGTGCCAGCTCACCGCTCCCGGGGGGCGGCGCTTTCTTT | CASSPLPGGGAFF
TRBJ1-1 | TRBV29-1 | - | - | TGCAGCGTTGATCGTCGGGAGGGGAACACTGAAGCTTTCTTT | CSVDRREGNTEAFF
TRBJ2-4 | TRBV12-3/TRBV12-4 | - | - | TGTGCCAGCAGTTTATTTCAGGGGGGCATTCAGTACTTC | CASSLFQGGIQYF
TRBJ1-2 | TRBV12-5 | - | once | TGTGCTAGTGGTCCCCCCCTCGTTTCCTATGGCTACACCTTC | CASGPPLVSYGYTF
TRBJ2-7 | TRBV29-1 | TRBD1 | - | TGCAGCGTCCACAAGGGTGGGAACAGGGGCTCCTACGAGCAGTACTTC | CSVHKGGNRGSYEQYF
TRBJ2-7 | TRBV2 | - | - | TGTGCCACCACCCCCCGCGGGATACTATCCTACGAGCAGTACTTC | CATTPRGILSYEQYF
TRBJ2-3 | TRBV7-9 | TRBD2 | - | TGTGCCAGCAGCTTGGTTAGCGGGAGCGGGACAGATACGCAGTATTTT | CASSLVSGSGTDTQYF
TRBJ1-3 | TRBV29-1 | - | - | TGCAGCGCGGCGGGTAACTCTGGAAACACCATATATTTT | CSAAGNSGNTIYF
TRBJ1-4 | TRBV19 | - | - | TGTGCCACTTCGGGGTCCGTTGGGCCCGAAAAACTGTTTTTT | CATSGSVGPEKLFF
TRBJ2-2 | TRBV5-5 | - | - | TGTGCCAGCAGCTTGGGGACTTCCGGGGAGCTGTTTTTT | CASSLGTSGELFF
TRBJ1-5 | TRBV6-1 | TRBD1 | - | TGTGCCAGCAGATGGACAGGGGGAAACAATCAGCCCCAGCATTTT | CASRWTGGNNQPQHF
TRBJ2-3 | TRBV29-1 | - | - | TGCAGCGTTGAAGGGGGTGACTACCCCAGCACAGATACGCAGTATTTT | CSVEGGDYPSTDTQYF
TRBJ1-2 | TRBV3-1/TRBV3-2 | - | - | TGTGCCAGCAGCCAAGGTCACAGCTATGGCTACACCTTC | CASSQGHSYGYTF
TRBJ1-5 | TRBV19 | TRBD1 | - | TGTGCCAGTAGTTTTACCCGGGACAGGGGAATGCAGCCCCAGCATTTT | CASSFTRDRGMQPQHF
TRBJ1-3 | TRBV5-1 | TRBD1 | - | TGCGCCAGCAGGGAGACAGGGAACCTTCCTGGAAACACCATATATTTT | CASRETGNLPGNTIYF
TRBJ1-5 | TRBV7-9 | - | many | TGTGCCAGCAGCTCGGGGAACCAGCCCCAGCATTTT | CASSSGNQPQHF
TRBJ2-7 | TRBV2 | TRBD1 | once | TGTGCCAGCAGTGATACAGGGGGGTCCTACGAGCAGTACTTC | CASSDTGGSYEQYF
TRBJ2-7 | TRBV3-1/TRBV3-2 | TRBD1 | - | TGTGCCAGCAGCCCGGACAGGTACTCCTACGAGCAGTACTTC | CASSPDRYSYEQYF
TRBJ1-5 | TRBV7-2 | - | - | TGTGCCAGCAGCTTAATAGGAGATAGCAATCAGCCCCAGCATTTT | CASSLIGDSNQPQHF
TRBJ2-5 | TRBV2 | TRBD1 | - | TGTGCCAGCAGTGAAGAAGGGGGCTTTAGAAAGACCCAGTACTTC | CASSEEGGFRKTQYF
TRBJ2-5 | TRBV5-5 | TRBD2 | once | TGTGCCAGCAGCTTGGTGGCTAGCGGGGCGGAGACCCAGTACTTC | CASSLVASGAETQYF
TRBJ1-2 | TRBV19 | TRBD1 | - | TGTGCCAGCCGAAACGACAGGGGTTCGGATGGCTACACCTTC | CASRNDRGSDGYTF
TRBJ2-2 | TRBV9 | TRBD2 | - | TGTGCCAGCAGCGCGAGAGCCGGACTAGCGGGAACCGGGGAGCTGTTTTTT | CASSARAGLAGTGELFF
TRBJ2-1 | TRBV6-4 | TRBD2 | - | TGTGCCAGCAGTCGGACTAGCGGGGGGGCCGCCTACAATGAGCAGTTCTTC | CASSRTSGGAAYNEQFF
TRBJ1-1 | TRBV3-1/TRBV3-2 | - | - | TGTGCCAGCAGCCAAGTGACTTTGTCTGAAGCTTTCTTT | CASSQVTLSEAFF